The following is a T cell receptor beta chain sequence with its context. Its target is unknown. The authors sequenced patients whose flow cytometry had shown CD8+CD57+ cell expansion. Each patient gave a blood sample that was collected before any therapy had been received. With 2 bases removed from V and 1 base from J, the gap between germline ends came to 8 bases. The CDR3 extends over 13 amino acids. Germline lookup yields CDR1 DFQATT and CDR2 SNEGSKA (reference sequence). Template material for TCR beta VDJ and CDR3 profiling consisted of genomic DNA. Via MiXCR, TCRdb re-called the reads, giving one row per CDR3 protein. The data show about 98,000 distinct CDR3 sequences, with 55% to 80% seen just once and 65% held by the top ten. This sample was taken from a study of CD8+CD57+ T cells in acquired aplastic anemia. Study-level findings and limits: Comparison of patients with controls identified 25 to 30 shared CD8+ CDR3 sequences.

This chain joins TRBV20-1 and TRBJ1-1; no clear D. This TCR was sampled from a human donor with aplastic anemia. Specimen: sorted CD4+, CD8+, or CD8+CD57+ T cells (not recorded which) from PBMCs. CDR3 nucleotides: TGCAGTGCTAGACTGGACCAGAACACTGAAGCTTTCTTT. Amino acid sequence: CSARLDQNTEAFF.